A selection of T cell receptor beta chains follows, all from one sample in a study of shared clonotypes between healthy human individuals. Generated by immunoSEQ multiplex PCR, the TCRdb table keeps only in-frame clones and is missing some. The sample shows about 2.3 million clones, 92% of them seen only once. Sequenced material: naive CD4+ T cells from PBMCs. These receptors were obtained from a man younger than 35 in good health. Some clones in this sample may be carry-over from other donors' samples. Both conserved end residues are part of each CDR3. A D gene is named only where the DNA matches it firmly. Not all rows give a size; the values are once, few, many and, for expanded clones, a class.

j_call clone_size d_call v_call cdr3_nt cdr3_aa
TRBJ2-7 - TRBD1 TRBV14 TGTGCCAGCAGCCAGGTCGTTTTGGGCAGGGGGAGATACGAGCAGTACTTC CASSQVVLGRGRYEQYF
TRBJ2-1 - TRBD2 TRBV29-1 TGCAGCGGGCAGCGGGGGAGCTCCTACAATGAGCAGTTCTTC CSGQRGSSYNEQFF
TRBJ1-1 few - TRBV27 TGTGCCAGCAGTTTATCGGGTATCATGAACACTGAAGCTTTCTTT CASSLSGIMNTEAFF
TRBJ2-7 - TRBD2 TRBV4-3 TGCGCCAGCAGCCGAGGGCGGGGAGGGTCCTACGAGCAGTACTTC CASSRGRGGSYEQYF
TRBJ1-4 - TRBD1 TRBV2 TGTGCCAGCAGTAGGGACAGGGGGCTGTGGGAAAAACTGTTTTTT CASSRDRGLWEKLFF
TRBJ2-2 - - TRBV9 TGTGCCAGCAGCTCCTCTCCTTGGCGGTCGAACACCGGGGAGCTGTTTTTT CASSSSPWRSNTGELFF
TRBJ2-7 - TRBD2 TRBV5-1 TGCGCCAGCAGCTTGGGGACTAGCGGAGCCTACGAGCAGTACTTC CASSLGTSGAYEQYF
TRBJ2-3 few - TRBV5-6 TGTGCCAGCAGCGTCACAGATACGCAGTATTTT CASSVTDTQYF
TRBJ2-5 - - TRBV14 TGTGCCAGCAGCCAAGTCAGCCGGGAGACCCAGTACTTC CASSQVSRETQYF
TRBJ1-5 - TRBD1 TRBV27 TGTGCCAGCAGTCGAACCGGGACAGGGGGTACTCAGCCCCAGCATTTT CASSRTGTGGTQPQHF
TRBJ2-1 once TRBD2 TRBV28 TGTGCCAGCAGTTTCCTAGCGGGAGAGGGGGGGGAGCAGTTCTTC CASSFLAGEGGEQFF
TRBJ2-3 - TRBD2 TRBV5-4 TGTGCCAGCAGCCTTCGACTAGCGAGAGGCGCAGATACGCAGTATTTT CASSLRLARGADTQYF
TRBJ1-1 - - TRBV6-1 TGTGCCAGCAGGACCCACCAGAACACTGAAGCTTTCTTT CASRTHQNTEAFF
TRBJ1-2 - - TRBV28 TGTGCCAGCAGTTTATGGAGAACAGGGAGAATCGGCTACACCTTC CASSLWRTGRIGYTF
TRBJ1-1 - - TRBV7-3 TGTGCCAGCAGCGTCCGGCCGGGATCGGCCACTGAAGCTTTCTTT CASSVRPGSATEAFF
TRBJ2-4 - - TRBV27 TGTGCCAGCAACGCGGGATCCGTGGCCAAAAACATTCAGTACTTC CASNAGSVAKNIQYF
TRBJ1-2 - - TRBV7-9 TGTGCCAGCAGCTTTAGGGACCTCTATGGCTACACCTTC CASSFRDLYGYTF
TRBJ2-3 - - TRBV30 TGTGCCTGGAGCCTGGTCGGGGATACGCAGTATTTT CAWSLVGDTQYF
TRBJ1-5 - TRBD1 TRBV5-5 TGTGCCAGCAGCTGGTATCCCGGGACAGGGGTTCCCCCCCAGCATTTT CASSWYPGTGVPPQHF
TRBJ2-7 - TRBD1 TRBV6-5 TGTGCCAGCAGTTACTCGGGACAGGGGATTTACGAGCAGTACTTC CASSYSGQGIYEQYF
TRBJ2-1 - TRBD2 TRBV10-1 TGCGCCAGCGGTCGGACTAGCGGACCCAATGAGCAGTTCTTC CASGRTSGPNEQFF
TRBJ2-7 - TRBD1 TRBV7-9 TGTGCCAGCAGCTTTTTTTCGGGACAGGAATTC CASSFFSGQEF
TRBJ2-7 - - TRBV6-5 TGTGCCAGCACCGACTACTACGAGCAGTACTTC CASTDYYEQYF
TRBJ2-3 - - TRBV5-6 TGTGCCAGCAGCTTAGGGGGGTTACGAGATACGCAGTATTTT CASSLGGLRDTQYF
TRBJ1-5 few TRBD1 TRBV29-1 TGCAGCGTTGGTACAGGGGGCAATCAGCCCCAGCATTTT CSVGTGGNQPQHF
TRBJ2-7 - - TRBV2 TGTGCCAGCAGTGCGGCAGGGATTTTATACGAGCAGTACTTC CASSAAGILYEQYF
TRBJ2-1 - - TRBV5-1 TGCGCCAGCAGCTTGAGCAATGAGCAGTTCTTC CASSLSNEQFF
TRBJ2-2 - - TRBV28 TGTGCCAGCAGTCCCCTGGACAGAATCACCGGGGAGCTGTTTTTT CASSPLDRITGELFF
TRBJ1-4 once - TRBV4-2 TGTGCCAGCAGCCCTATGACCCGGCGGGCTAATGAAAAACTGTTTTTT CASSPMTRRANEKLFF
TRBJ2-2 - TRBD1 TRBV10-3 TGTGCCATCAGTGACCCTCACAGGGGTGAGGGCACCGGGGAGCTGTTTTTT CAISDPHRGEGTGELFF
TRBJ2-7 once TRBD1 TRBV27 TGTGCCAGCAGTTTTTGGGACAGGAACTACGAGCAGTACTTC CASSFWDRNYEQYF